The 28 T cell receptor beta chains given below trace back to one sample, sequenced in a study of blood T cells in healthy people across ages. PCR was performed a second time for 7 to 11 cycles using a sample-barcoded 5' primer and a J-beta primer mix. TCRdb re-called the 5' RACE reads with MiXCR, one entry per CDR3 protein. The table records more than 900,000 distinct CDR3 sequences, approximately 25% of them present only once. This sample also appeared in a second study, on T cells of mothers and their children.

Sequencing was performed on blood. All receptors derive from a girl under 10 years old in good health.

The CDR3 protein is CASSFMLAGRTDTQYF. The CDR3 DNA is TGTGCCAGCAGCTTCATGCTAGCGGGTCGGACAGATACGCAGTATTTT. The genes are TRBV7-2 and TRBJ2-3; TRBD2 agrees at 8 bases. CDR3 length: 16 amino acids. V dropped 3 bases and J dropped 3; count of bases not matched to a gene: 8. CDR1 is SGHTA, CDR2 FQGNSA, per germline.

This clonotype turned up a few times. The CDR3 sequence is CASSLEPATGEQYF. In nucleotides, the CDR3 is TGTGCCAGCAGCCTGGAACCGGCAACAGGCGAGCAGTACTTC. The chain couples TRBV12-3 or TRBV12-4 to TRBJ2-7, with D perhaps matching TRBD1 (5 bases). V was trimmed by 6 bases and J by 6 bases, leaving 18 bases between them. This CDR3 comprises 14 residues.

This clonotype was counted a single time. This chain uses TRBV29-1 with TRBJ2-3; no definite D call. In germline, CDR1 is SQVTM, CDR2 ANQGSEA. The CDR3 is 14 residues long. The V and J ends lost 4 bases and 2 bases respectively, with 13 bases between them. CDR3 sequence reads: CSVVRDVNTDTQYF. DNA for the CDR3: TGCAGCGTTGTCCGAGACGTCAACACAGATACGCAGTATTTT.

This chain links TRBV27 with TRBJ2-1; the D call may be TRBD1 or TRBD2 (5 bases each). The CDR3 length is 15 residues. Germline V gives CDR1 MNHEY, CDR2 SMNVEV (reference sequence). V was cut by 6 bases and J by 4 bases, with 16 bases left in between. CDR3 loop: CASSEQRGAYNEQFF. For the CDR3, the DNA is TGTGCCAGCAGCGAGCAGAGGGGTGCTTACAATGAGCAGTTCTTC.

The V call is TRBV12-3 or TRBV12-4, the J call TRBJ1-1; no clear D. V was pared by 2 bases and J by 13 bases, with 32 bases between. The CDR3 totals 18 residues. CDR3 region: CASSLIPPGVPSQVYGFF. CDR3 sequence (DNA): TGTGCCAGCAGTTTAATCCCCCCGGGAGTCCCCTCCCAGGTATATGGTTTCTTT.

This clonotype was counted a few times. The chain couples TRBV29-1 to TRBJ2-5; D may be TRBD1 (6 bases). The J call is in doubt because the DNA end fits TRBJ2-7 better. This CDR3 spans 13 amino acids. Germline V gene lookup returns CDR1 SQVTM and CDR2 ANQGSEA. The CDR3 loop reads CSVDGDTSYEQYF. The CDR3 nucleotides are TGCAGCGTTGATGGGGACACCTCCTACGAGCAGTACTTC.

This clonotype has a handful of counts. A read error may produce the germline difference seen at one junction end. This chain connects TRBV3-1 to TRBJ1-1, with 10 positions matching TRBD1. This CDR3 region has 13 residues. Germline CDR1 and CDR2: LGHDT and YNNKEL (reference sequence). DNA for the CDR3: TGTGTCAGCAGCCATGACAGGGGGCCAGAGGCTTTCTTT. Its protein is CVSSHDRGPEAFF.

The chain combines TRBV20-1 with TRBJ2-1; tentatively, D is TRBD2 (6 bases). The DNA end lines up better with TRBJ2-7; the J call may be wrong. From germline, CDR1 is DFQATT and CDR2 SNEGSKA (reference sequence). The CDR3 has 15 amino acids. The CDR3 nucleotides are TGCAGTGCTAGTTCGAGTCGGGGGAGAACCTACGAGCAGTACTTC. Translation: CSASSSRGRTYEQYF.

The chain joins TRBV9 to TRBJ1-1; 7 nucleotides match TRBD1. The CDR3 runs 15 residues. In germline, CDR1 is SGDLS, CDR2 YYNGEE. V shed 3 bases and J 6 bases; nucleotides not matched to a gene: 11. The CDR3 protein is CASSASLQGKPEAFF. CDR3 coding DNA: TGTGCCAGCAGCGCCTCCCTACAGGGGAAGCCTGAAGCTTTCTTT. The full variable domain, its missing parts supplied by reference TRBV9 and TRBJ1-1, is DSGVTQTPKHLITATGQRVTLRCSPRSGDLSVYWYQQSLDQGLQFLIQYYNGEERAKGNILERFSAQQFPDLHSELNLSSLELGDSALYFCASSASLQGKPEAFFGQGTRLTVV.

This chain uses TRBV20-1 with TRBJ2-3; D gene unclear. In germline, CDR1 is DFQATT, CDR2 SNEGSKA (reference sequence). V shed 5 bases and J shed 0 bases, with 3 bases lying between them. This CDR3 contains 11 residues. CDR3 in DNA: TGCAGTGCTGTTAGCACAGATACGCAGTATTTT. Translating it yields CSAVSTDTQYF.

The genes are TRBV7-3 and TRBJ1-1; the match to TRBD1 covers 8 bases. The CDR3 sequence is 14 residues long. The V segment lost 4 bases and the J segment 3 bases; nucleotides outside the gene matches: 4. The germline V gene has CDR1 SGHTA and CDR2 FQGTGA. The CDR3: CASSSGGADTEAFF. In DNA form, the CDR3 reads TGTGCCAGCAGCTCAGGGGGCGCGGACACTGAAGCTTTCTTT.

In its sample, this clonotype was seen a few times. This chain joins TRBV2 and TRBJ2-1; 7 positions match TRBD2. The CDR3 contains 15 residues. V gave up 3 bases and J gave up 5 bases; unmatched junction bases: 7. Germline assignment: CDR1 SNHLY and CDR2 FYNNEI. The CDR3 bases are TGTGCCAGCAGTGATTTGGCGGGAGTACACAATGAGCAGTTCTTC. Protein: CASSDLAGVHNEQFF.

The rearrangement joins TRBV27 to TRBJ1-2; 9 positions agree with TRBD1. Germline assignment: CDR1 MNHEY and CDR2 SMNVEV (reference sequence). This CDR3 has 14 residues. V gave up 5 bases and J gave up 7 bases; unmatched junction bases: 8. In nucleotides, the CDR3 is TGTGCCAGCAGTCAGGGGGGACAGGGCTTTGGCTACACCTTC. Translated, it gives CASSQGGQGFGYTF.

This clonotype was counted between two and nine times. The V call is TRBV12-5, the J call TRBJ2-3, with 10 bases lining up with TRBD1. Trimming cost V 7 bases and J 3 bases; bases outside gene matches: 7. Germline-derived CDR1 and CDR2 are LGHNT and FRNRAP. The CDR3 sequence is 15 residues long. CDR3 protein: CASATTGGYTDTQYF. The CDR3, as DNA: TGTGCTAGTGCCACGACAGGGGGCTATACAGATACGCAGTATTTT.

This clonotype turned up a few times. The J gene is TRBJ1-2, the V gene TRBV29-1; no clear D gene. This CDR3 contains 13 residues. V lost 6 bases to trimming and J lost 11 bases, with 22 bases between them. The germline V gene encodes CDR1 SQVTM and CDR2 ANQGSEA. The chain's CDR3 is CSVQAGKSLEYTF. The CDR3 bases are TGCAGCGTCCAAGCGGGGAAGTCCCTCGAGTACACCTTC. Full variable domain (rest looked up from reference TRBV29-1 and TRBJ1-2): SAVISQKPSRDICQRGTSLTIQCQVDSQVTMMFWYRQQPGQSLTLIATANQGSEATYESGFVIDKFPISRPNLTFSTLTVSNMSPEDSSIYLCSVQAGKSLEYTFGSGTRLTVV.

This clonotype was recorded a few times. This chain links TRBV6-5 with TRBJ2-2; possible D gene TRBD2, 6 bases. V shed 4 bases and J shed 7 bases, with 16 bases lying between them. The length of the CDR3 is 15 residues. CDR1 is MNHEY, CDR2 SVGAGI, per germline. The CDR3 region is CASSWGGAELGELFF. CDR3 nucleotides: TGTGCCAGCAGTTGGGGCGGGGCAGAGCTCGGGGAGCTGTTTTTT.

This clonotype was counted only a few times. The chain joins TRBV5-1 to TRBJ1-5; possible D gene TRBD1, 6 bases. The CDR3 is made up of 15 amino acids. CDR1 SGHRS and CDR2 YFSETQ come from the germline V gene. The germline V and J ends were trimmed by 4 bases and 5 bases, with 16 bases remaining between them. The CDR3 DNA follows: TGCGCCAGCAGCCCGACTATAGGGGGGGATCAGCCCCAGCATTTT. This codes for CASSPTIGGDQPQHF. Full variable domain (remainder filled in from reference TRBV5-1 and TRBJ1-5): KAGVTQTPRYLIKTRGQQVTLSCSPISGHRSVSWYQQTPGQGLQFLFEYFSETQRNKGNFPGRFSGRQFSNSRSEMNVSTLELGDSALYLCASSPTIGGDQPQHFGDGTRLSIL.

The chain has TRBV7-6 and TRBJ2-1; D is perhaps TRBD2 (5 bases). Germline values: CDR1 SGHVS, CDR2 FNYEAQ. Trimming took 1 base from V and 4 from J, leaving 14 bases between them. The CDR3 runs 16 residues. CDR3 region: CASSLVPADQYNEQFF. The DNA for the CDR3 is TGTGCCAGCAGCTTAGTGCCAGCGGACCAATACAATGAGCAGTTCTTC.

The CDR3, as DNA: TGTGCCAGCAGCTTACCCCCAGGGGTGACCCAGTACTTC. This gives the protein CASSLPPGVTQYF. V gene TRBV11-2 combines with J gene TRBJ2-5; possible D gene TRBD1, 6 bases. Trimming pared 2 bases from V and 7 bases from J, leaving 11 bases between. Per the germline V gene, CDR1 is SGHAT and CDR2 is FQNNGV. CDR3 length equals 13 residues.

The chain is built from TRBV6-6 and TRBJ1-5; 8 nucleotides agree with TRBD1. Germline assignment: CDR1 MNHNY and CDR2 SVGAGI (reference sequence). J was trimmed by 7 bases and V by 4 bases; bases with no gene match: 9. The CDR3 totals 15 residues. The CDR3 coding sequence is TGTGCCAGCAGTTCCGGACAGGGCGTACAACAGCCCCAGCATTTT. Protein sequence: CASSSGQGVQQPQHF.

This clonotype appeared a few times. The chain joins TRBV12-3 or TRBV12-4 to TRBJ2-5, with 8 nucleotides matching TRBD2. With 6 bases clipped from V and 3 bases from J, the junction kept 9 bases outside the gene matches. This CDR3 is 15 amino acids long. The CDR3 loop is CASSQEDGGEETQYF. Written as DNA, the CDR3 is TGTGCCAGCAGCCAAGAGGACGGGGGGGAAGAGACCCAGTACTTC.

In its sample, this clonotype was seen a few times. The rearrangement uses TRBV10-3 and TRBJ2-4; 8 bases map to TRBD2. J was trimmed by 5 bases and V by 0 bases; bases with no gene match: 12. The germline CDR1 and CDR2 sequences are ENHRY and SYGVKD. This CDR3 has 18 residues. The CDR3 DNA reads TGTGCCATCAGTGAGTCACCCTCTGCGGGGGGTCTCCAAAACATTCAGTACTTC. Translating it yields CAISESPSAGGLQNIQYF.

The chain couples TRBV7-2 to TRBJ2-5, with TRBD1 matching 11 bases. Near its end, the DNA agrees better with TRBJ2-1, so the J call may be wrong. The CDR3 totals 15 residues. Germline V CDR1 and CDR2: SGHTA, FQGNSA. This CDR3 is CASRPPGQGVDEQFF. The CDR3 DNA sequence: TGTGCCAGCAGGCCCCCGGGACAGGGGGTCGATGAGCAGTTCTTC.

This clonotype was counted between two and nine times. This chain connects TRBV10-3 to TRBJ2-5, with 11 bases aligning to TRBD1. The CDR3 is 17 amino acids. The trim removed 10 bases at V and 2 bases at J, leaving 15 bases unmatched. Germline values: CDR1 ENHRY, CDR2 SYGVKD. As DNA, the CDR3 is TGTGCCACGTTAGGGACAGGGGGTGACCCTCCACAAGAGACCCAGTACTTC. It is translated as CATLGTGGDPPQETQYF.

This clonotype was seen a handful of times. The V gene is TRBV7-9, the J gene TRBJ2-4, with TRBD1 matching 8 bases. CDR1 and CDR2 from the germline V gene are SEHNR and FQNEAQ (reference sequence). This CDR3 comprises 17 residues. The V and J ends lost 2 bases and 5 bases, in that order; junction bases with no gene match: 11. For the CDR3, the DNA is TGTGCCAGCAGCTTAACCTTCGAGACAGGGGAGCAAAACATTCAGTACTTC. It yields the protein CASSLTFETGEQNIQYF.

As regards this clonotype: The junction differs from germline at one of its ends, possibly a read error. The chain joins TRBV9 to TRBJ2-5; D tentatively fits TRBD1 or TRBD2 (6 bases each). Matching the DNA end better, TRBJ2-1 makes the J call doubtful. Looked up from germline, CDR1 is SGDLS and CDR2 is YYNGEE. This CDR3 contains 15 residues. CDR3 residues: CASSAKGGPQNGQFF. For the CDR3, the DNA is TGTGCCAGCAGCGCCAAAGGGGGGCCTCAGAATGGGCAGTTCTTC.

The table lists this clonotype with a few counts. The V and J genes are TRBV20-1 and TRBJ2-7; D possibly matches TRBD1 or TRBD2 (5 bases each). Deletions cut 4 bases from V and 2 bases from J, with 15 bases between. The CDR3 consists of 14 residues. Germline lookup yields CDR1 DFQATT and CDR2 SNEGSKA (reference sequence). The CDR3 spells CSAKRGTGTYEQYF. The CDR3 nucleotides read TGCAGTGCTAAACGAGGGACGGGAACCTACGAGCAGTACTTC.

This clonotype was counted once. The rearrangement joins TRBV6-1 to TRBJ2-5; D not resolved. The DNA end lines up better with TRBJ2-7; the J call may be wrong. Germline-derived CDR1 and CDR2 are MNHNS and SASEGT. This CDR3 is 12 amino acids long. The CDR3 loop is CASSHTQYEQYF. Here the CDR3 DNA reads TGTGCCAGCAGTCATACCCAGTACGAGCAGTACTTC.